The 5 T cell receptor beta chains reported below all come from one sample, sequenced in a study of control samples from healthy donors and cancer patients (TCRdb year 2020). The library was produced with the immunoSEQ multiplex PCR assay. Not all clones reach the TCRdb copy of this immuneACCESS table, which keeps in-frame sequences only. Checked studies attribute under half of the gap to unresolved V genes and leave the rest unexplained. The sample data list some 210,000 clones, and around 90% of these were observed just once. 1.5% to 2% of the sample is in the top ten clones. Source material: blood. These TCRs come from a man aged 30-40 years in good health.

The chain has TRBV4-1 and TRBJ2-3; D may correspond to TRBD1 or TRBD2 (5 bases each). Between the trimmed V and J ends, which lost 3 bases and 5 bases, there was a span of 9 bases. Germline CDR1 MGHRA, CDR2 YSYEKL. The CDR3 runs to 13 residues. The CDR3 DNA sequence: TGCGCCAGCAGCCATAGAGGGGTAGATACGCAGTATTTT. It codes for CASSHRGVDTQYF.

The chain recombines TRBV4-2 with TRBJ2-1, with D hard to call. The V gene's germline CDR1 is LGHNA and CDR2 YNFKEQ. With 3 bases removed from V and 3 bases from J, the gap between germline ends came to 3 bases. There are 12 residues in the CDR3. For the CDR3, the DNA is TGTGCCAGCAGCCATCGCTACAATGAGCAGTTCTTC. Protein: CASSHRYNEQFF.

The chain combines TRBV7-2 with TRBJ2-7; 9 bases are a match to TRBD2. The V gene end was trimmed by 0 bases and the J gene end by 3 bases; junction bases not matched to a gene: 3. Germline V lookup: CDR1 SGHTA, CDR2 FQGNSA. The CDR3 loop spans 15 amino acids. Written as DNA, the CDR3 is TGTGCCAGCAGCTTAGCCCTAGCGGGGTACTACGAGCAGTACTTC. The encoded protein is CASSLALAGYYEQYF.

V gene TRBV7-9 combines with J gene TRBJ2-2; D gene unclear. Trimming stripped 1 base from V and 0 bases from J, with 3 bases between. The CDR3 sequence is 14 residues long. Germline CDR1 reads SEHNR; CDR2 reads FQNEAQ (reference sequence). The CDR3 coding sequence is TGTGCCAGCAGCTTAGAAGCGAACACCGGGGAGCTGTTTTTT. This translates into CASSLEANTGELFF.

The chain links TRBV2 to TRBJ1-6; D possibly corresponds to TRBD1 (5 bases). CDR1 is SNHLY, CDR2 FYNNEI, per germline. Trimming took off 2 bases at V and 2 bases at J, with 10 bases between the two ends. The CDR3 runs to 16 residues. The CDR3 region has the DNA TGTGCCAGCAGTGAACCTCCAGGGCCCTATAATTCACCCCTCCACTTT. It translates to CASSEPPGPYNSPLHF.